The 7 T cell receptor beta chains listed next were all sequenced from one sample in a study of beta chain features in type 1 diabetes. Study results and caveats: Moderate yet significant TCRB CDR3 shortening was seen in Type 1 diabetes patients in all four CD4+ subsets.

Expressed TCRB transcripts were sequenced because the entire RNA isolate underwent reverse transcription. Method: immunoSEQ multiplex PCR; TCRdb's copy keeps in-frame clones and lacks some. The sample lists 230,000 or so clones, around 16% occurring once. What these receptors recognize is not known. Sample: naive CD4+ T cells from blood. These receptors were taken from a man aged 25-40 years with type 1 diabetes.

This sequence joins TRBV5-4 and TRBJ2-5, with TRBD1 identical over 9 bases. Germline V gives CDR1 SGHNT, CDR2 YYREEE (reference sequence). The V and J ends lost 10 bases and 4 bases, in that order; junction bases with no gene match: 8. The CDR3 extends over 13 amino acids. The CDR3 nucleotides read TGTGCCGCCTCAGGGACAGGGATAGAGACCCAGTACTTC. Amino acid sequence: CAASGTGIETQYF.

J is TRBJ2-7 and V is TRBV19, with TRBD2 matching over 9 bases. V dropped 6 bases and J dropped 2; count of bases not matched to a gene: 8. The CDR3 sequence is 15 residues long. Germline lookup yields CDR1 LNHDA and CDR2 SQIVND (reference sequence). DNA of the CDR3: TGTGCCAGTAGCCCATTGGCTAGCGGGACCTACGAGCAGTACTTC. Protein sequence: CASSPLASGTYEQYF.

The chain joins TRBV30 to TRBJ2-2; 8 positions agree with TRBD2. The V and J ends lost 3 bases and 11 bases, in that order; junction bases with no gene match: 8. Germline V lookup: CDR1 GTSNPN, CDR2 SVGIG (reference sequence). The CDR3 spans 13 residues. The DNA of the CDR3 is TGTGCCTGGAGCGGCGGGGGGTTGAACGAGCTGTTTTTT. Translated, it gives CAWSGGGLNELFF.

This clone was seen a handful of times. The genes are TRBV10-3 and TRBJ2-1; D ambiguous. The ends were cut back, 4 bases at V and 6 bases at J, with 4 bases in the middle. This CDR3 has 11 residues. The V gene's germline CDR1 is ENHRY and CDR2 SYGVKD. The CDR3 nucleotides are TGTGCCATCAGTGTCGGCAATGAGCAGTTCTTC. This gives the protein CAISVGNEQFF.

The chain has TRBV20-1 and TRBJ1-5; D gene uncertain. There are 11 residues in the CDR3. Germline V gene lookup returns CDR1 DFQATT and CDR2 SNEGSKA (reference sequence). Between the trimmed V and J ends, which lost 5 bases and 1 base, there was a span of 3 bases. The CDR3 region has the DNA TGCAGTGCTGAGAGCAATCAGCCCCAGCATTTT. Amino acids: CSAESNQPQHF.

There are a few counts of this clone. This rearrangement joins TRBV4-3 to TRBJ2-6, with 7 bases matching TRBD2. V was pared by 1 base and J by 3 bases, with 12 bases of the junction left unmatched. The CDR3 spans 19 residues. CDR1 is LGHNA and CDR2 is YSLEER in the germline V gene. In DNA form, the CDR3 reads TGCGCCAGCAGCCAAGCCCCTAGCGGTCAGACAGTTGGGGCCAACGTCCTGACTTTC. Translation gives CASSQAPSGQTVGANVLTF.

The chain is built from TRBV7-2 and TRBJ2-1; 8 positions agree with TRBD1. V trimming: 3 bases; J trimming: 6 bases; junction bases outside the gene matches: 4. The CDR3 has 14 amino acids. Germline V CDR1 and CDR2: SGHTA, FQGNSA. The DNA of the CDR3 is TGTGCCAGCAGCTTGGTTACAGGGGGCAATGAGCAGTTCTTC. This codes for CASSLVTGGNEQFF.